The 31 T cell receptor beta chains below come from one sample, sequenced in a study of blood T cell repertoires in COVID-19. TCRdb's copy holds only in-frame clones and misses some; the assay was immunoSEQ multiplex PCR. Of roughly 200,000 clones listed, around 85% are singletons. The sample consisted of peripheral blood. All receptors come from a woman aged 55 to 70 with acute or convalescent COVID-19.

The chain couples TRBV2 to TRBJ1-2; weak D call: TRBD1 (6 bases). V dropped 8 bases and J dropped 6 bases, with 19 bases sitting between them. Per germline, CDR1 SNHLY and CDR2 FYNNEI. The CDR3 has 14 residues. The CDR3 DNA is TGTGCCAGCTTTGACAGGCTCGGCTTAGATGGCTACACCTTC. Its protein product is CASFDRLGLDGYTF. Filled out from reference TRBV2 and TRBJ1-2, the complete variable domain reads EPEVTQTPSHQVTQMGQEVILRCVPISNHLYFYWYRQILGQKVEFLVSFYNNEISEKSEIFDDQFSVERPDGSNFTLKIRSTKLEDSAMYFCASFDRLGLDGYTFGSGTRLTVV.

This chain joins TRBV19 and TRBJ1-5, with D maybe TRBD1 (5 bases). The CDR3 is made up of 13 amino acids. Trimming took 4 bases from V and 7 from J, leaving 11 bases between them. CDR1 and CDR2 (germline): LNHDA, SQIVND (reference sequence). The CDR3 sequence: CASSRGVGQPQHF. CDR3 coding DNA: TGTGCCAGTAGTAGGGGGGTGGGACAGCCCCAGCATTTT.

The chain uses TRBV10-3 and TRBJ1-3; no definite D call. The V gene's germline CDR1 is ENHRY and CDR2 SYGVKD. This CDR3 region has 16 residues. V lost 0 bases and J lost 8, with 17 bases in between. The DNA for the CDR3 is TGTGCCATCAGTGAGTCTATCTTCCGTAACGGGGACACCATATATTTT. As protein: CAISESIFRNGDTIYF.

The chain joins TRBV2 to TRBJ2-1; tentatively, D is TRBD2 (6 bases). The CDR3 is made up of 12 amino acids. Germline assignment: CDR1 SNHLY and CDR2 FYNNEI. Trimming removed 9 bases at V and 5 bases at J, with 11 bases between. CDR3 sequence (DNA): TGTGCCAGTGCGGGATATGACAATGAGCAGTTCTTC. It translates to CASAGYDNEQFF.

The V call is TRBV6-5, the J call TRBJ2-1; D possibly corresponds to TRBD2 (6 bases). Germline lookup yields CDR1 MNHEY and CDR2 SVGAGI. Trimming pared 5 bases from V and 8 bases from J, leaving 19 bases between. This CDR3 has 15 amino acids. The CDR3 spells CASSPPRGMRDEQFF. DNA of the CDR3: TGTGCCAGCAGTCCGCCTCGGGGGATGAGGGATGAGCAGTTCTTC.

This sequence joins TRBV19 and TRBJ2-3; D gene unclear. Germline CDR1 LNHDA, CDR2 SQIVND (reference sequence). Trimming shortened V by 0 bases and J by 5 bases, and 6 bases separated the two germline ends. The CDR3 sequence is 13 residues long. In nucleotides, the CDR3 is TGTGCCAGTAGTATAGAGTGGCAAGATACGCAGTATTTT. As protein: CASSIEWQDTQYF.

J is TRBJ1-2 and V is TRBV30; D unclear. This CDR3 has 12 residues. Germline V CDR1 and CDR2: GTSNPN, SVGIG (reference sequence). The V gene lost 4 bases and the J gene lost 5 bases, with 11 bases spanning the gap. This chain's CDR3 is CAWKWADYGYTF. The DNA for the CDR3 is TGTGCCTGGAAATGGGCAGATTATGGCTACACCTTC.

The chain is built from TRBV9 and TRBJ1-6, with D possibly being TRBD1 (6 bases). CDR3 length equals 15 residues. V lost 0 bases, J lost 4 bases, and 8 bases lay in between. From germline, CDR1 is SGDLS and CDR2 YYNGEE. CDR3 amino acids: CASSVEGHYNSPLHF. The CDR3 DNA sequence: TGTGCCAGCAGCGTAGAGGGACATTATAATTCACCCCTCCACTTT.

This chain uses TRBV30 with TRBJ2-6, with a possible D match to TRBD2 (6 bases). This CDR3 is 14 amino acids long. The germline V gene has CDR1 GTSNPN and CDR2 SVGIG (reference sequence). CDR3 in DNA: TGTGCACGGAGGGTGGGGGCTGGGGCCAACGTCCTGACTTTC. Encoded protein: CARRVGAGANVLTF.

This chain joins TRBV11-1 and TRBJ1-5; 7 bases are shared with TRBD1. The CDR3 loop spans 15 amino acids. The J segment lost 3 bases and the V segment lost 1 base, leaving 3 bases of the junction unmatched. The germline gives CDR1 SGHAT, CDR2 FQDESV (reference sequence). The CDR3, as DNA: TGTGCCAGCAGCTTAGGACAGGGAAACAATCAGCCCCAGCATTTT. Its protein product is CASSLGQGNNQPQHF.

CDR3 sequence: CASLGDYNSPLHF. DNA of the CDR3: TGTGCCAGCCTCGGGGATTATAATTCACCCCTCCACTTT. V gene TRBV28 combines with J gene TRBJ1-6; D is unclear. The CDR3 is 13 residues long. V lost 8 bases and J lost 4, with 9 bases in between. Per the germline V gene, CDR1 is MDHEN and CDR2 is SYDVKM. The full variable domain, with the rest looked up from reference TRBV28 and TRBJ1-6, is DVKVTQSSRYLVKRTGEKVFLECVQDMDHENMFWYRQDPGLGLRLIYFSYDVKMKEKGDIPEGYSVSREKKERFSLILESASTNQTSMYLCASLGDYNSPLHFGNGTRLTVT.

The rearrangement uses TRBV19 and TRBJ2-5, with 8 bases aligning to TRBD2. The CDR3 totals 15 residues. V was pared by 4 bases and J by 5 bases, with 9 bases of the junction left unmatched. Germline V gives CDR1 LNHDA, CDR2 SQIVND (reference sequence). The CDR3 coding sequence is TGTGCCAGTAGTAACCCGGGACTAGGATCGGAGACCCAGTACTTC. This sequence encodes CASSNPGLGSETQYF.

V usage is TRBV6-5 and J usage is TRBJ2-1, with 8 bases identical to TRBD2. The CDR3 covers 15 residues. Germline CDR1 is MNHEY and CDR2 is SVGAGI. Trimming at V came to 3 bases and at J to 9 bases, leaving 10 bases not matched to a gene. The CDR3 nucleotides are TGTGCCAGCAGTTATGGGAGCGGGGGACAAGGTGAGCAGTTCTTC. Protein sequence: CASSYGSGGQGEQFF.

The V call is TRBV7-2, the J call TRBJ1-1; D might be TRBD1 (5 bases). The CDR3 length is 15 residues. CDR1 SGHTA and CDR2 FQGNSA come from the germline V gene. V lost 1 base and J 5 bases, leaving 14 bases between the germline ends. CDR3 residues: CASSLVAGLMTEAFF. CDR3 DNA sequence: TGTGCCAGCAGCTTAGTGGCAGGGTTAATGACTGAAGCTTTCTTT. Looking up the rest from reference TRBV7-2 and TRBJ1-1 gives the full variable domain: GAGVSQSPSNKVTEKGKDVELRCDPISGHTALYWYRQSLGQGLEFLIYFQGNSAPDKSGLPSDRFSAERTGGSVSTLTIQRTQQEDSAVYLCASSLVAGLMTEAFFGQGTRLTVV.

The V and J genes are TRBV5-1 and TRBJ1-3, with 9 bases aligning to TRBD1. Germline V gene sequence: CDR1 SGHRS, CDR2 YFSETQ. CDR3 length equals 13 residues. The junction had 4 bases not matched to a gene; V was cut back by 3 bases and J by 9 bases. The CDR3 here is CASSSQQGATIYF. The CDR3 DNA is TGCGCCAGCAGCTCCCAACAGGGGGCCACCATATATTTT.

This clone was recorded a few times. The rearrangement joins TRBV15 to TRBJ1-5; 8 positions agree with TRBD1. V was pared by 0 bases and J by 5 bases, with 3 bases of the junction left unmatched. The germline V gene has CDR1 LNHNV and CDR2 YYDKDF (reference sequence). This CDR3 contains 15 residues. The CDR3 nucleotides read TGTGCCACCAGCAGAGATACAGGGGGAGATCAGCCCCAGCATTTT. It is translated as CATSRDTGGDQPQHF.

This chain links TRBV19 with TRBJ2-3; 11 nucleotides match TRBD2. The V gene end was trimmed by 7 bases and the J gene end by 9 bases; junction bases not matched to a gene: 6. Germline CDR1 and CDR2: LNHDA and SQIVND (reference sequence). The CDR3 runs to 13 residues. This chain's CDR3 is CASNSGRAETQYF. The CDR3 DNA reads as TGTGCCAGTAATAGCGGGAGGGCCGAGACGCAGTATTTT. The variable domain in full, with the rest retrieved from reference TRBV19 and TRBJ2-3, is DGGITQSPKYLFRKEGQNVTLSCEQNLNHDAMYWYRQDPGQGLRLIYYSQIVNDFQKGDIAEGYSVSREKKESFPLTVTSAQKNPTAFYLCASNSGRAETQYFGPGTRLTVL.

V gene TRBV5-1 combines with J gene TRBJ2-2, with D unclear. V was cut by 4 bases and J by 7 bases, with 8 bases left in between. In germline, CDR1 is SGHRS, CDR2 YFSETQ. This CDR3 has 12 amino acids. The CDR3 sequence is CASSPRGGELFF. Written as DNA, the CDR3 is TGCGCCAGCAGCCCTCGAGGCGGGGAGCTGTTTTTT.

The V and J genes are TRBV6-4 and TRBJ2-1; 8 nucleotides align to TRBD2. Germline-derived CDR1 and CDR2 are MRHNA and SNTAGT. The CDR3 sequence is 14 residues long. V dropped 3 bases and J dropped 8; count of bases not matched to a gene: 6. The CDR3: CASSEVAGGDEQFF. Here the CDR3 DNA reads TGTGCCAGCAGTGAAGTGGCGGGAGGTGATGAGCAGTTCTTC.

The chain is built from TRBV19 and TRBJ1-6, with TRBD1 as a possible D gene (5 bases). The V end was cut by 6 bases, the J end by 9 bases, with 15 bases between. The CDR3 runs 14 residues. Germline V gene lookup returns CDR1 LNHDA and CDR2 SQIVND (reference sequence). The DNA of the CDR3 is TGTGCCAGTAGCGACGCAGGGAGGGGTTCACCCCTCCACTTT. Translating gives CASSDAGRGSPLHF.

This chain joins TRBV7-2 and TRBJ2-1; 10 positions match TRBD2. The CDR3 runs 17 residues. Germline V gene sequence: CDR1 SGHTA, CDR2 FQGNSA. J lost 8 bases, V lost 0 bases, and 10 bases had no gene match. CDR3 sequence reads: CASSLARFGLAADEQFF. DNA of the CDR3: TGTGCCAGCAGCTTAGCGCGTTTTGGACTAGCGGCCGATGAGCAGTTCTTC.

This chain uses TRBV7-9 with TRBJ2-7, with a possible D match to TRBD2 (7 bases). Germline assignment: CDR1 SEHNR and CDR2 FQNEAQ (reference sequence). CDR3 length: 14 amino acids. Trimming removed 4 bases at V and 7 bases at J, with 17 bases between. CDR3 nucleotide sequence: TGTGCCAGCAGCTCCCGAGGGGGGGCGGGTGAGCAGTACTTC. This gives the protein CASSSRGGAGEQYF.

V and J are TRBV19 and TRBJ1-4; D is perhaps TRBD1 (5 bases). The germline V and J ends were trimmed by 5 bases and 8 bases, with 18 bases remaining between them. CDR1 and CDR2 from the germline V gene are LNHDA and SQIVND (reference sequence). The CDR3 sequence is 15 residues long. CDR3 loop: CASSGGWSQGEKLFF. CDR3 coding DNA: TGTGCCAGTAGTGGGGGGTGGTCGCAGGGCGAAAAACTGTTTTTT. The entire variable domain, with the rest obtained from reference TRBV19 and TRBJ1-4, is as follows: DGGITQSPKYLFRKEGQNVTLSCEQNLNHDAMYWYRQDPGQGLRLIYYSQIVNDFQKGDIAEGYSVSREKKESFPLTVTSAQKNPTAFYLCASSGGWSQGEKLFFGSGTQLSVL.

CDR3 bases: TGCAGCGTAAAATTAGCGGGAGGTCCGAACACCGGGGAGCTGTTTTTT. Protein sequence: CSVKLAGGPNTGELFF. The genes are TRBV29-1 and TRBJ2-2; 10 nucleotides match TRBD2. CDR1 SQVTM and CDR2 ANQGSEA come from the germline V gene. The V gene end was trimmed by 6 bases and the J gene end by 0 bases; junction bases not matched to a gene: 7. This CDR3 comprises 16 residues.

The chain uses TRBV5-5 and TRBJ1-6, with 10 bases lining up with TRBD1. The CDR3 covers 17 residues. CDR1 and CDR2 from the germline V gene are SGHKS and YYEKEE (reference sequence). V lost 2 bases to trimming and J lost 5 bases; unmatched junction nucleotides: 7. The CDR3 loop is CASSFQTGGKNNSPLHF. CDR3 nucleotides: TGTGCCAGCAGCTTTCAGACAGGGGGCAAGAATAATTCACCCCTCCACTTT.

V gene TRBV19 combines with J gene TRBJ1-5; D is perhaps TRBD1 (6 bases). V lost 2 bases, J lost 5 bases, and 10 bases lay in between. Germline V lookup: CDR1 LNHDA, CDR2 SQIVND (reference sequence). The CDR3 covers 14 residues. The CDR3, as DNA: TGTGCCAGTAGTATAAGGGGGTTTGATCAGCCCCAGCATTTT. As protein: CASSIRGFDQPQHF.

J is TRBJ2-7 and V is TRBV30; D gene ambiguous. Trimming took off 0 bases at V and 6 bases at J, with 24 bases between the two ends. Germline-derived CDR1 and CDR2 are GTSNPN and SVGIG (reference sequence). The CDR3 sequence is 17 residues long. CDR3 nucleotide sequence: TGTGCCTGGAGTGTCTCCTCAGACTCCCGCCCGGATGGCGAGCAGTACTTC. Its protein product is CAWSVSSDSRPDGEQYF. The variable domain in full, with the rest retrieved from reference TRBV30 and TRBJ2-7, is SQTIHQWPATLVQPVGSPLSLECTVEGTSNPNLYWYRQAAGRGLQLLFYSVGIGQISSEVPQNLSASRPQDRQFILSSKKLLLSDSGFYLCAWSVSSDSRPDGEQYFGPGTRLTVT.

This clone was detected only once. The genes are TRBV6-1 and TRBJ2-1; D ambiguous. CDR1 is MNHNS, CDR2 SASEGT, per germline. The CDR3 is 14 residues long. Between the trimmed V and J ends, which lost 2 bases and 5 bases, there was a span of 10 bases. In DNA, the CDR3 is TGTGCCAGCAGTGAAAGCCGGTTTAACAATGAGCAGTTCTTC. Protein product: CASSESRFNNEQFF.

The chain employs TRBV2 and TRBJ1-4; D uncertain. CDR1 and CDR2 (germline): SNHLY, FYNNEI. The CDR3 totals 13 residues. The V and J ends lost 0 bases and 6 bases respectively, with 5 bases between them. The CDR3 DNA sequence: TGTGCCAGCAGTGAAGCCGAGTATGAAAAACTGTTTTTT. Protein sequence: CASSEAEYEKLFF.

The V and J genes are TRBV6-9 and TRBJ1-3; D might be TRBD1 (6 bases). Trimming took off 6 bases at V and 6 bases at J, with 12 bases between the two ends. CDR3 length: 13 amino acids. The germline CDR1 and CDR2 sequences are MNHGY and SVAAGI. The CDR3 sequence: CASRANRENTIYF. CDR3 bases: TGTGCCAGCAGGGCGAACAGGGAAAACACCATATATTTT.

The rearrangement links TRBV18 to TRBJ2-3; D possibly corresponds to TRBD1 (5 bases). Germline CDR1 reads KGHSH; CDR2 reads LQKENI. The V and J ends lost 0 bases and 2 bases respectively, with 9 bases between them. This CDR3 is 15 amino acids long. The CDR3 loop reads CASSPPNRNTDTQYF. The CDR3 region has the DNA TGTGCCAGCTCACCACCGAACAGGAACACAGATACGCAGTATTTT.